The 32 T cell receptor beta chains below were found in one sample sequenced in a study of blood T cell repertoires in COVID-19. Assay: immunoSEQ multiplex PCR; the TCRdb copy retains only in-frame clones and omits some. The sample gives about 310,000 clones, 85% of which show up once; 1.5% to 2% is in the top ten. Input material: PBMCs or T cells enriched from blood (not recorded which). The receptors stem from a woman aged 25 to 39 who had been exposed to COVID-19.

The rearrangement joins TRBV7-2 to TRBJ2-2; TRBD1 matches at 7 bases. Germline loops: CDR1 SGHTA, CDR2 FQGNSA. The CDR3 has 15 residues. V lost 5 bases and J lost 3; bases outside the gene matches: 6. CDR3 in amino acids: CASSLGGQYTGELFF. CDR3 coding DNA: TGTGCCAGCAGCCTAGGGGGCCAGTACACCGGGGAGCTGTTTTTT.

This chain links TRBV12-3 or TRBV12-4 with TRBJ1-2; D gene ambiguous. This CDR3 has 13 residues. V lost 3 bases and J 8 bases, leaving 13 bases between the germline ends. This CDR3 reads CASSFFRDEGYTF. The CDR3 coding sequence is TGTGCCAGCAGTTTCTTTCGGGATGAGGGCTACACCTTC.

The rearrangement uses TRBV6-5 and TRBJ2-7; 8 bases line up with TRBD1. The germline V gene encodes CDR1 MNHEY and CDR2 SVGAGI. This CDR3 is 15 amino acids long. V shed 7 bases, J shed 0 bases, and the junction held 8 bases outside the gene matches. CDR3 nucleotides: TGTGCCAGCACTCCAGACAGGGGAGGCTCCTACGAGCAGTACTTC. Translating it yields CASTPDRGGSYEQYF.

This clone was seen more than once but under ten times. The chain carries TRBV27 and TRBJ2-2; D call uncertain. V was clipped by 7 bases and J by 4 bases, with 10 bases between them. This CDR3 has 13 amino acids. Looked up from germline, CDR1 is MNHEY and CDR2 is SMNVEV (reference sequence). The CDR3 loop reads CASKLRITGELFF. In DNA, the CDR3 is TGTGCCAGCAAGTTGAGAATCACCGGGGAGCTGTTTTTT.

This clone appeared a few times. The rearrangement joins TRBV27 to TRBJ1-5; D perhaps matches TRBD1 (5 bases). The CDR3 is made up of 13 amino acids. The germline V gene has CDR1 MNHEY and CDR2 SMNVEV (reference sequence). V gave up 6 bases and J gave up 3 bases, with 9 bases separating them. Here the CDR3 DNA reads TGTGCCAGCAGCCAGGGCGTCAATCAGCCCCAGCATTTT. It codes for CASSQGVNQPQHF.

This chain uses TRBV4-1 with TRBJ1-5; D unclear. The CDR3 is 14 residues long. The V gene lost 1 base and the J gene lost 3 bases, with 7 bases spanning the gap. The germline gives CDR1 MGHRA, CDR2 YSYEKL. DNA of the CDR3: TGCGCCAGCAGCCAAGGGCAGAACAATCAGCCCCAGCATTTT. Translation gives CASSQGQNNQPQHF.

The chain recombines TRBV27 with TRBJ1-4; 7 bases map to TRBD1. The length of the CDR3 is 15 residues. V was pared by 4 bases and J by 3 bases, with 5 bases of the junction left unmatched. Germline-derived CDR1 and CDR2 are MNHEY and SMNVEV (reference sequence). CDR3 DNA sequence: TGTGCCAGCAGTTCCGGACAGGAATCTAATGAAAAACTGTTTTTT. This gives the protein CASSSGQESNEKLFF.

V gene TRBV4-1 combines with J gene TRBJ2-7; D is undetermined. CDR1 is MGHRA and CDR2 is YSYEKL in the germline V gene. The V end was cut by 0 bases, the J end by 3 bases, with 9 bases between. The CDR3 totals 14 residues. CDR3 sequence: CASSQEGYFYEQYF. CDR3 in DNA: TGCGCCAGCAGCCAAGAGGGCTACTTCTACGAGCAGTACTTC.

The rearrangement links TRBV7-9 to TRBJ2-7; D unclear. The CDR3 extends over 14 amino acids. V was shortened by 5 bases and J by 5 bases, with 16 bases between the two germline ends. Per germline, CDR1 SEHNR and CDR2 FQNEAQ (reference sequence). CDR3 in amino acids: CASSPEKKNDEQYF. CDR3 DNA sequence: TGTGCCAGCAGCCCAGAAAAGAAAAATGACGAGCAGTACTTC.

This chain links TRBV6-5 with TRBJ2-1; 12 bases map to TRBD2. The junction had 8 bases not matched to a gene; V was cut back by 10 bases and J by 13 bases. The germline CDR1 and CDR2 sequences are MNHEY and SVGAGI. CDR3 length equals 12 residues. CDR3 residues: CATGTSGGPQFF. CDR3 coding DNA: TGTGCCACCGGAACTAGCGGGGGGCCCCAGTTCTTC.

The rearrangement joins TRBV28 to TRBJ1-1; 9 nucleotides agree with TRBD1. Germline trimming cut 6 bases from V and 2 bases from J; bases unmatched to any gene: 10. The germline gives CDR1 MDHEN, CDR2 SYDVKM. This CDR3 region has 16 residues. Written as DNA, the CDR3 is TGTGCCAGCAGCCCTGGGACAGGGATTTTAAACACTGAAGCTTTCTTT. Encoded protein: CASSPGTGILNTEAFF.

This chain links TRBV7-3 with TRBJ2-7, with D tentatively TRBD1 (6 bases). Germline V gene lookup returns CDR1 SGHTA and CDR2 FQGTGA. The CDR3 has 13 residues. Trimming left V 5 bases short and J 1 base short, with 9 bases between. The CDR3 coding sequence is TGTGCCAGCAGCCCCGGACAGTCCTACGAGCAGTACTTC. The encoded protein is CASSPGQSYEQYF.

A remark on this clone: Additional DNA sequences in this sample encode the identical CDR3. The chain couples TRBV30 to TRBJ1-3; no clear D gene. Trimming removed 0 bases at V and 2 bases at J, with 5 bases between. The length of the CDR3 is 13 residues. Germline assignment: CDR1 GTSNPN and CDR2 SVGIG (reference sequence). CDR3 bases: TGTGCCTGGAGTGTACGGGCTGGAAACACCATATATTTT. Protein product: CAWSVRAGNTIYF.

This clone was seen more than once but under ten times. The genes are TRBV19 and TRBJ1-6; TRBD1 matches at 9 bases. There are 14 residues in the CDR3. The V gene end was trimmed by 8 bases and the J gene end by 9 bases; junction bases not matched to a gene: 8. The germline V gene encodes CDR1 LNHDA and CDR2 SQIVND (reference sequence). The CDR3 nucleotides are TGTGCCAGTCAGAGCGGACAGGGGAGTTCACCCCTCCACTTT. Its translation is CASQSGQGSSPLHF. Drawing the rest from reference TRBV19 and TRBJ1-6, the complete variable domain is DGGITQSPKYLFRKEGQNVTLSCEQNLNHDAMYWYRQDPGQGLRLIYYSQIVNDFQKGDIAEGYSVSREKKESFPLTVTSAQKNPTAFYLCASQSGQGSSPLHFGNGTRLTVT.

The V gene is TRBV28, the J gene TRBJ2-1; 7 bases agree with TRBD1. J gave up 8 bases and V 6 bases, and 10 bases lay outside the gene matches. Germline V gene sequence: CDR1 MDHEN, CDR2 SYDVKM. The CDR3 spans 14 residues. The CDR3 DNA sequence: TGTGCCAGCAGCAGCAGGGGGACCGACGATGAGCAGTTCTTC. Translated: CASSSRGTDDEQFF. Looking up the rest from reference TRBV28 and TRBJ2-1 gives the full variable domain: DVKVTQSSRYLVKRTGEKVFLECVQDMDHENMFWYRQDPGLGLRLIYFSYDVKMKEKGDIPEGYSVSREKKERFSLILESASTNQTSMYLCASSSRGTDDEQFFGPGTRLTVL.

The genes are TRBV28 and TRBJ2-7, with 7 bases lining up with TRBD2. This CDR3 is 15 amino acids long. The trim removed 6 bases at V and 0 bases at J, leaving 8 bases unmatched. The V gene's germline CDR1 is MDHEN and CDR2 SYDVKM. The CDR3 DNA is TGTGCCAGCAGCTTTAGCGGGCGTAGCTCCTACGAGCAGTACTTC. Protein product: CASSFSGRSSYEQYF.

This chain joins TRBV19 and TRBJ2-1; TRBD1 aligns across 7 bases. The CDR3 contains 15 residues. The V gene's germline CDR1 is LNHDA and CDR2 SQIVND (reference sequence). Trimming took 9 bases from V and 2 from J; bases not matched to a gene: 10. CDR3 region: CASTKGQGAYNEQFF. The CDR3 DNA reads TGTGCCAGCACGAAGGGGCAGGGGGCCTACAATGAGCAGTTCTTC. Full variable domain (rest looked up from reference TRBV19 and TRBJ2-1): DGGITQSPKYLFRKEGQNVTLSCEQNLNHDAMYWYRQDPGQGLRLIYYSQIVNDFQKGDIAEGYSVSREKKESFPLTVTSAQKNPTAFYLCASTKGQGAYNEQFFGPGTRLTVL.

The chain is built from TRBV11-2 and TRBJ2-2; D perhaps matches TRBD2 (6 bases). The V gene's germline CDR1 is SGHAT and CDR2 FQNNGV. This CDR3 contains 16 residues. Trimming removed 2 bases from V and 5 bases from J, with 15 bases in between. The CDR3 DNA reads TGTGCCAGCAGCTTATCAGGGCGGGGCAGAACCGGGGAGCTGTTTTTT. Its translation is CASSLSGRGRTGELFF.

The DNA for the CDR3 is TGTGCCAGCCGGCGGAGTCCCGATCAGCCCCAGCATTTT. This gives the protein CASRRSPDQPQHF. This sequence joins TRBV7-2 and TRBJ1-5; D unresolved. V lost 8 bases to trimming and J lost 5 bases, with 13 bases between them. CDR1 SGHTA and CDR2 FQGNSA come from the germline V gene. The CDR3 loop spans 13 amino acids.

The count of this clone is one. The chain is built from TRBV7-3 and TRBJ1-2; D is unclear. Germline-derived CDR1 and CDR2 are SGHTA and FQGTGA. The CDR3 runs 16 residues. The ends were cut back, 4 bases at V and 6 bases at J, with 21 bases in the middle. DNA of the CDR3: TGTGCCAGCAGCTCATCCCATTTAATAAGCCTCGATGGCTACACCTTC. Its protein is CASSSSHLISLDGYTF.

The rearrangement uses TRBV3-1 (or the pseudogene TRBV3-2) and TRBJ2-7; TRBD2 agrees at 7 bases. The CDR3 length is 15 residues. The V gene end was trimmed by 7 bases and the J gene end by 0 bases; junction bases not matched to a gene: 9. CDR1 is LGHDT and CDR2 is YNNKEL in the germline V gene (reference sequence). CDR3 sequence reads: CASTEGGGDSYEQYF. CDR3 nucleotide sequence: TGTGCCAGCACCGAGGGCGGGGGTGACTCCTACGAGCAGTACTTC.

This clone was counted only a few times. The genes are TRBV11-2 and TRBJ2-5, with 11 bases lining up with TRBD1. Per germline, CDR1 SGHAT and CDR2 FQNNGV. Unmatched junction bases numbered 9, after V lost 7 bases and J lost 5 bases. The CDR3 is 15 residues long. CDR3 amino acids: CASMPGQGESETQYF. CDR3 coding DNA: TGTGCCAGCATGCCGGGACAGGGGGAATCGGAGACCCAGTACTTC.

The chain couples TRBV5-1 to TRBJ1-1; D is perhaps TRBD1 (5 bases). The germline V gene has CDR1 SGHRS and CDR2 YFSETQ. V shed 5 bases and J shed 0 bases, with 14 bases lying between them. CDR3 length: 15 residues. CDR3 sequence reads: CASREGTPMNTEAFF. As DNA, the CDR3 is TGCGCCAGCAGGGAGGGGACCCCTATGAACACTGAAGCTTTCTTT.

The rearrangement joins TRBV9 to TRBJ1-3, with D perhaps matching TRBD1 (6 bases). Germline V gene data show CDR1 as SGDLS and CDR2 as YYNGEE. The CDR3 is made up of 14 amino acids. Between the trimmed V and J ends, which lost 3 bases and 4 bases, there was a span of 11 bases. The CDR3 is CASSDRGAGNTIYF. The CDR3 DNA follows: TGTGCCAGCAGCGACCGGGGGGCAGGAAACACCATATATTTT.

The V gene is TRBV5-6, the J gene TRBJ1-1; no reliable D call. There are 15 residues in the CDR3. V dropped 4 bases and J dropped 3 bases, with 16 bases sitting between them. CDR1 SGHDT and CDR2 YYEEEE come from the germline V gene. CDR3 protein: CASSPPTLRDTEAFF. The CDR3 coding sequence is TGTGCCAGCAGCCCGCCGACCCTGAGGGACACTGAAGCTTTCTTT. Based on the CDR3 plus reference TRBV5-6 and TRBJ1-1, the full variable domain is DAGVTQSPTHLIKTRGQQVTLRCSPKSGHDTVSWYQQALGQGPQFIFQYYEEEERQRGNFPDRFSGHQFPNYSSELNVNALLLGDSALYLCASSPPTLRDTEAFFGQGTRLTVV.

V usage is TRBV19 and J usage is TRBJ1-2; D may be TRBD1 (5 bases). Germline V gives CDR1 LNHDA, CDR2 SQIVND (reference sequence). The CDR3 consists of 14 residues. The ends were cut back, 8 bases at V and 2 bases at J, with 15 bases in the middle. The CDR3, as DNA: TGTGCCAGTGGCGCAGGGTTGAGAAACTATGGCTACACCTTC. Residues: CASGAGLRNYGYTF.

CDR3 nucleotides: TGTGCCAGCAGTGAAGCGGGGGACTGGATATCGCCCCTCCACTTT. It translates to CASSEAGDWISPLHF. The V call is TRBV2, the J call TRBJ1-6; D perhaps matches TRBD1 (5 bases). This CDR3 comprises 15 residues. Germline V gene data show CDR1 as SNHLY and CDR2 as FYNNEI. Trimming cost V 0 bases and J 13 bases, with 16 bases left between them.

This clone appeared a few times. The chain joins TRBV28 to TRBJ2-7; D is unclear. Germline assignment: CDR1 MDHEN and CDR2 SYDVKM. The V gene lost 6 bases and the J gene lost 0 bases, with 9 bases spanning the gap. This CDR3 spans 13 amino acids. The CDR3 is CASRRPVSYEQYF. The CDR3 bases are TGTGCCAGCAGACGTCCGGTCTCCTACGAGCAGTACTTC.

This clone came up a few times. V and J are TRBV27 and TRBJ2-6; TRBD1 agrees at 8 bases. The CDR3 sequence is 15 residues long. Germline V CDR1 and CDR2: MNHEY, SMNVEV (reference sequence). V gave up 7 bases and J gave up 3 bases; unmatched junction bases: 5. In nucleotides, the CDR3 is TGTGCCAGCACCCCCACAGGGGGTGGGGCCAACGTCCTGACTTTC. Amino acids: CASTPTGGGANVLTF.

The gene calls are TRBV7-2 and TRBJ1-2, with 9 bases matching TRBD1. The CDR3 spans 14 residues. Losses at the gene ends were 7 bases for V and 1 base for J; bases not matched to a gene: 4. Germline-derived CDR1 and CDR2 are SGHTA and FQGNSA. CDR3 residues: CASTLGQGNYGYTF. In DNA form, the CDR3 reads TGTGCCAGCACCTTGGGACAGGGTAACTATGGCTACACCTTC.

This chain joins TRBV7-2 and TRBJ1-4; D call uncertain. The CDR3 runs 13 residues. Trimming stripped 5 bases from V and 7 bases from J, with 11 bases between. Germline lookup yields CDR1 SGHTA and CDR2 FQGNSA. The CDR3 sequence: CASSPRNSEKLFF. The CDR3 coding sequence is TGTGCCAGCAGCCCGCGCAATAGTGAAAAACTGTTTTTT.

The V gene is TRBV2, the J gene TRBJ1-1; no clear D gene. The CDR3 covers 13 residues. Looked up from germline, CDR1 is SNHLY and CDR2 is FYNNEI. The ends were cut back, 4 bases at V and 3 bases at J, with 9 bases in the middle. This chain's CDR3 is CASSGPSHTEAFF. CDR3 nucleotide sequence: TGTGCCAGCAGTGGTCCGTCCCACACTGAAGCTTTCTTT.